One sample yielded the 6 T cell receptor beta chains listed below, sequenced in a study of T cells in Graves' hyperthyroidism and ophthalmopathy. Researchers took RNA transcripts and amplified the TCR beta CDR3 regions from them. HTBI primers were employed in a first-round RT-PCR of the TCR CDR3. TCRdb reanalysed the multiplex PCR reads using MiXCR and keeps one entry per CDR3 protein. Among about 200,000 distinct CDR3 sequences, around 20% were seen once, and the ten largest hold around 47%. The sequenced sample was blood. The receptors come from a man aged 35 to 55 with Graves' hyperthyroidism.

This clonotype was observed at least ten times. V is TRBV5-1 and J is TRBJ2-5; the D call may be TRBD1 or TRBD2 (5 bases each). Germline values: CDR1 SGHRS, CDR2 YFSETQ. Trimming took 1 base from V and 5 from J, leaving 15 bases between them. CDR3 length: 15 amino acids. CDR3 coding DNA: TGCGCCAGCAGCTTGTGGGGGACGGGACCGGAGACCCAGTACTTC. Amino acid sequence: CASSLWGTGPETQYF.

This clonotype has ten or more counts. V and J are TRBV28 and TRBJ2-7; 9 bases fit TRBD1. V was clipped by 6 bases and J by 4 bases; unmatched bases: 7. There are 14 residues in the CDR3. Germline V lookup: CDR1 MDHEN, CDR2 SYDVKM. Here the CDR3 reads CASRSPGQGYEQYF. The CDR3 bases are TGTGCCAGCAGATCACCGGGACAGGGATACGAGCAGTACTTC.

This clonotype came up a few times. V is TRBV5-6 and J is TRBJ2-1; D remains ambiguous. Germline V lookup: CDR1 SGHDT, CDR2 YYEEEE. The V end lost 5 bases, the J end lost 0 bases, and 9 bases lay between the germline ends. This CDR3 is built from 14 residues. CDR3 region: CASRRKSSYNEQFF. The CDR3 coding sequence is TGTGCCAGCAGGAGAAAGAGCTCCTACAATGAGCAGTTCTTC.

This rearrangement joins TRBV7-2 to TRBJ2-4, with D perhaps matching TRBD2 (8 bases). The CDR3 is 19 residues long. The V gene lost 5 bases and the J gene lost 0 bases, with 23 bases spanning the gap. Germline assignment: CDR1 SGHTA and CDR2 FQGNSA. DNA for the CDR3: TGTGCCAGCAGCCCCGGGGGGGGAGGGGGCCTGCTAGCCAAAAACATTCAGTACTTC. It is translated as CASSPGGGGGLLAKNIQYF.

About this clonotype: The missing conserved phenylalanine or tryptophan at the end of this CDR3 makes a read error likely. The CDR3 loop is CATLRGGPYEQYL. CDR3 in DNA: TGTGCCACCCTTCGCGGGGGACCCTACGAGCAGTACTTG. The chain carries TRBV10-3 and TRBJ2-7; 7 bases map to TRBD2. Germline CDR1 is ENHRY and CDR2 is SYGVKD. V shed 10 bases and J 2 bases; nucleotides not matched to a gene: 8. The CDR3 spans 13 residues.

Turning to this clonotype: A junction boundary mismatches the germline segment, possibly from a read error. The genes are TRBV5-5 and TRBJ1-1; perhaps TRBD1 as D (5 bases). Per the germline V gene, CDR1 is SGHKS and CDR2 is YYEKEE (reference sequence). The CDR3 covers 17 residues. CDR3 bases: TGTGCCAGCAGCTTGGGGGTCAGGACAAGAATGAACACTGAAACTTTCTTT. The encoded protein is CASSLGVRTRMNTETFF.